The T cell receptor beta chain under discussion was sequenced for a study of cytomegalovirus exposure and HLA in healthy donors. Study at large: An earlier analysis identified 95 million to 120 million unique TCR beta sequences in 170 million or so T cells. The study, taken as a whole, reports: V- and J-gene trimming of TCR beta was linked (in a later analysis) to a missense DCLRE1C variant. Roughly 170 TCR beta chains were listed as cytomegalovirus-associated. The majority of CMV-associated TCR beta chains were reported as apparently HLA-restricted in a later analysis.

Primers included in the PCR were 60 Vbeta and 13 Jbeta primers. Generated by immunoSEQ multiplex PCR, the TCRdb table keeps only in-frame clones and is missing some. The table records some 110,000 clones, about three quarters of them present only once. With regard to this clone: Antigen specificity is unknown.

Germline V gene sequence: CDR1 MGHDK, CDR2 SYGVNS. CDR3 length equals 14 residues. Trimming removed 9 bases at V and 0 bases at J, with 12 bases between. The chain combines TRBV25-1 with TRBJ2-1; perhaps TRBD2 as D (5 bases). The clonotype originates from a man between 50 and 59 years old in good health and CMV-seronegative. The sequenced sample consisted of PBMCs. CDR3 amino acids: CARARGSSYNEQFF. The CDR3 nucleotides read TGTGCCAGAGCTCGGGGTTCCTCCTACAATGAGCAGTTCTTC.